This T cell receptor beta chain emerged from a study of post-analysis software for immune sequencing data (dated by TCRdb to about 2015). The study in broad terms: The recorded disease courses included relapsing-remitting, secondary progressive and progressive-relapsing multiple sclerosis, and some patients had no subtype annotation. A subset of samples was prepared in parallel using single-end sample barcoding, then pooled and co-amplified after Illumina adapter ligation. Patient repertoires were compared against around twelve previously published healthy control repertoires from donors aged about 6 to 26 years.

To demonstrate the VDJtools post-analysis software, TCR beta repertoires were profiled from the peripheral blood of roughly 14 young patients with multiple sclerosis. The multiple sclerosis patients were children and adolescents between roughly 6 and 16 years of age. In the case of this clonotype: Its antigen is not yet known. Base qualities were left out, and no much larger clone turns up one base away.

Results the study describes overall, beyond this receptor: The control group was slightly older than the multiple sclerosis patient group. Normalized Chao1 diversity was significantly lower in multiple sclerosis patients than controls, suggesting substantial peripheral T-cell clonal expansion. Direct clustering with F measure showed strong co-clustering of samples prepared in the same batch, prompting a batch-effect correction. Roughly 5 TRBV segments, including TRBV5-6, TRBV5-1 and TRBV20-1, were significantly more frequent in patients than controls.

Preparation of the library involved PCR. The sequencer was an Illumina HiSeq 2500. Unique molecular identifiers were incorporated into TCR beta cDNA libraries to reduce PCR and sequencing biases. Roughly 500,000 cDNA molecules were obtained per 1 to 10 million input T cells, so each molecule approximated one T cell. The patient libraries were prepared and sequenced using the same protocol as the earlier healthy control dataset. Samples belonging to the same batch were prepared together, multiplexed and sequenced on a shared HiSeq lane. Under the source paper's analysis protocol: Raw barcoded reads were processed with MIGEC, and single-read molecular identifier groups were discarded before consensus assembly and CDR3 extraction. VDJtools was used for post-analysis of the clonotype tables, and diversity was normalized by down-sampling every dataset to the size of the smallest sample. To correct batch-related cross-sample contamination, repertoire overlap clustering matched CDR3 amino acid sequences but not nucleotide sequences. In-frame beta chains were kept once TCRdb had trimmed the public reads at Q25 with fastp and called clones with MiXCR. One record per CDR3 amino acid sequence lists the most common genes and DNA. TCRdb's processing, not the study's, gives the V and J calls here. The sample includes 150,000 to 200,000 distinct CDR3 sequences, with approximately 31% observed a single time. The ten largest clones represent approximately 1.4% of the sample.

As encoded in the germline V gene, CDR1 is MNHEY while CDR2 is SVGAGI. Trimming costs V 6 bases and J 5 bases, and their ends lie 13 bases apart. Taken from cysteine to phenylalanine, the CDR3 has 13 residues. Only the CDR3 portion is preserved as DNA: 39 bases, with reading frame beginning at the first base. The rearranged chain carries TRBV6-5 and TRBJ2-5, with the D gene not confidently named. This receptor was identified in a girl aged 5 to 17 with multiple sclerosis. The specimen was blood. The CDR3 reads CASRLDLGETQYF. DNA sequence: TGTGCCAGCAGATTGGACCTGGGGGAGACCCAGTACTTC.